This T cell receptor beta chain is from a study of T cells after yellow fever vaccination. Study-level points and caveats: A minor fraction of clonotypes spanned both CD4 and CD8 compartments. Subsequent to the booster, the majority of primary-vaccination clones reappeared (96% CD4, roughly 90% CD8).

A universal primer site and UMIs were added as TCR cDNA was made by 5'RACE template switching. TCRdb reprocessed the 5' RACE reads with MiXCR, giving one entry per CDR3 protein. The table shows roughly 96,000 distinct CDR3 sequences, with roughly 8.2% occurring only once. The CDR3 spans 12 residues. Deletions cut 7 bases from V and 5 bases from J, with 11 bases between. Germline CDR1 and CDR2: LNHDA and SQIVND (reference sequence). The chain couples TRBV19 to TRBJ1-2; TRBD1 is a possible D gene (5 bases). This TCR was sampled from a man younger than 35 who received the YFV17D yellow fever vaccine. The specimen comprised CD8+ T cells not binding an NS4B(214-222) dextramer, sorted from PBMCs, sampled about 2 weeks after the first yellow fever vaccination. CDR3 residues: CASTVGGYGYTF. The CDR3 DNA reads TGTGCCAGTACCGTTGGGGGGTATGGCTACACCTTC. Based on the CDR3 plus reference TRBV19 and TRBJ1-2, the full variable domain is DGGITQSPKYLFRKEGQNVTLSCEQNLNHDAMYWYRQDPGQGLRLIYYSQIVNDFQKGDIAEGYSVSREKKESFPLTVTSAQKNPTAFYLCASTVGGYGYTFGSGTRLTVV.